One and the same sample provided the 14 T cell receptor beta chains below, sequenced in a study of T cell responses to AZD1222 COVID-19 vaccine listed by TCRdb under 2021. The library was produced with the immunoSEQ multiplex PCR assay. The immuneACCESS repertoire file appears here via TCRdb, limited to in-frame rearrangements. These files lack a portion of the clones; in checked studies, under half of the deficit traces to unresolved V genes, and the cause of the others is not known. The sample has around 160,000 clones on record, about 91% of them singletons. The top ten clones comprise approximately 1.2% of the sample. What the time point label conveys for this sample: about 28 days (+/-7) after the second vaccine dose. The sample was peripheral blood, taken 28 days after the second AZD1222 dose. The receptors derive from an adult who received the AZD1222 COVID-19 vaccine.

This chain links TRBV19 with TRBJ2-3; D is ambiguous. The CDR3 loop spans 17 amino acids. V lost 0 bases and J lost 0, with 13 bases in between. The V gene's germline CDR1 is LNHDA and CDR2 SQIVND (reference sequence). CDR3 in DNA: TGTGCCAGTAGTATAGATCAGGAGAGTTATAGCACAGATACGCAGTATTTT. Its protein product is CASSIDQESYSTDTQYF.

The rearrangement joins TRBV18 to TRBJ2-3; 10 bases map to TRBD2. Per the germline V gene, CDR1 is KGHSH and CDR2 is LQKENI. V dropped 8 bases and J dropped 2; count of bases not matched to a gene: 4. The CDR3 runs 14 residues. CDR3: CASLGLAATDTQYF. DNA of the CDR3: TGTGCCAGCCTCGGACTAGCGGCCACAGATACGCAGTATTTT.

The chain is built from TRBV12-3 or TRBV12-4 and TRBJ2-7; D is possibly TRBD1 or TRBD2 (5 bases each). The CDR3 has 12 residues. The V and J ends lost 3 bases and 5 bases respectively, with 8 bases between them. In DNA, the CDR3 is TGTGCCAGCAGTTTTCCGGGACACGAGCAGTACTTC. Protein product: CASSFPGHEQYF.

The V call is TRBV3-1 (or the pseudogene TRBV3-2), the J call TRBJ2-6; D gene uncertain. The CDR3 spans 12 residues. The germline CDR1 and CDR2 sequences are LGHDT and YNNKEL (reference sequence). V dropped 3 bases and J dropped 4 bases, with 1 base sitting between them. This CDR3 reads CASSQGANVLTF. The CDR3, as DNA: TGTGCCAGCAGCCAGGGGGCCAACGTCCTGACTTTC.

The V call is TRBV25-1, the J call TRBJ1-2; TRBD1 agrees at 8 bases. V trimming: 4 bases; J trimming: 7 bases; junction bases outside the gene matches: 8. The CDR3 extends over 14 amino acids. CDR1 and CDR2 from the germline V gene are MGHDK and SYGVNS. CDR3 sequence reads: CASSGLTGAGGYTF. The DNA of the CDR3 is TGTGCCAGCAGTGGCCTGACAGGGGCCGGTGGCTACACCTTC.

The rearrangement links TRBV5-6 to TRBJ2-1, with D possibly matching TRBD2 (6 bases). V was cut by 5 bases and J by 4 bases, with 25 bases left in between. Germline V gives CDR1 SGHDT, CDR2 YYEEEE. This CDR3 is 18 amino acids long. CDR3 DNA: TGTGCCAGCAGTTCGAACCGAGGAGGGCAGGGCCTGTACAATGAGCAGTTCTTC. It specifies CASSSNRGGQGLYNEQFF.

This chain uses TRBV4-2 with TRBJ1-1; D is unresolved. The CDR3 runs 12 residues. The V end was cut by 0 bases, the J end by 5 bases, with 4 bases between. Germline CDR1 and CDR2: LGHNA and YNFKEQ. Here the CDR3 reads CASSQEQTEAFF. DNA of the CDR3: TGTGCCAGCAGCCAAGAACAGACTGAAGCTTTCTTT.

In its sample, this clone was seen once. This chain links TRBV5-5 with TRBJ2-7; no clear D. CDR3 size: 13 residues. Between the trimmed V and J ends, which lost 2 bases and 0 bases, there was a span of 6 bases. Germline-derived CDR1 and CDR2 are SGHKS and YYEKEE (reference sequence). Written as DNA, the CDR3 is TGTGCCAGCAGCTTTGGCAGCTCCTACGAGCAGTACTTC. Translated, it gives CASSFGSSYEQYF.

V usage is TRBV7-9 and J usage is TRBJ1-5; 8 bases are a match to TRBD1. V shed 6 bases, J shed 4 bases, and the junction held 8 bases outside the gene matches. The germline V gene encodes CDR1 SEHNR and CDR2 FQNEAQ (reference sequence). The CDR3 length is 15 residues. CDR3 loop: CASSYQQGENQPQHF. CDR3 in DNA: TGTGCCAGCAGTTACCAACAGGGGGAGAATCAGCCCCAGCATTTT.

This clone was detected once. This chain joins TRBV28 and TRBJ2-5; D gene uncertain. Between the trimmed V and J ends, which lost 2 bases and 10 bases, there was a span of 11 bases. This CDR3 is 12 amino acids long. In germline, CDR1 is MDHEN, CDR2 SYDVKM. The CDR3 loop reads CASSLTTPGQYF. The CDR3 DNA reads as TGTGCCAGCAGTTTAACGACTCCGGGCCAGTACTTC. Supplemented by reference TRBV28 and TRBJ2-5, the full variable domain reads DVKVTQSSRYLVKRTGEKVFLECVQDMDHENMFWYRQDPGLGLRLIYFSYDVKMKEKGDIPEGYSVSREKKERFSLILESASTNQTSMYLCASSLTTPGQYFGPGTRLLVL.

The gene calls are TRBV4-3 and TRBJ2-7, with D possibly being TRBD2 (6 bases). This CDR3 has 14 residues. V lost 0 bases and J 6 bases, leaving 12 bases between the germline ends. The germline CDR1 and CDR2 sequences are LGHNA and YSLEER. CDR3 coding DNA: TGCGCCAGCAGCCAAGAGGGGCTAGCGACCGAGCAGTACTTC. Protein product: CASSQEGLATEQYF.

This clone was found a few times. The chain links TRBV6-6 to TRBJ2-7, with D tentatively TRBD1 or TRBD2 (5 bases each). The germline gives CDR1 MNHNY, CDR2 SVGAGI (reference sequence). The CDR3 consists of 14 residues. V was trimmed by 5 bases and J by 0 bases, leaving 11 bases between them. For the CDR3, the DNA is TGTGCCAGCAGTGACCGGGACGGCTCCTACGAGCAGTACTTC. This encodes CASSDRDGSYEQYF.

The chain combines TRBV5-1 with TRBJ1-6; 11 nucleotides align to TRBD1. This CDR3 is 17 amino acids long. Unmatched junction bases numbered 8, after V lost 0 bases and J lost 9 bases. Germline loops: CDR1 SGHRS, CDR2 YFSETQ. CDR3 loop: CASSLEVPGQGVSPLHF. CDR3 sequence (DNA): TGCGCCAGCAGCTTGGAGGTACCGGGACAGGGGGTTTCACCCCTCCACTTT.

The chain carries TRBV5-1 and TRBJ2-1, with TRBD2 matching over 7 bases. The length of the CDR3 is 13 residues. CDR1 and CDR2 (germline): SGHRS, YFSETQ. The trim removed 4 bases at V and 5 bases at J, leaving 3 bases unmatched. The CDR3 region is CASSLSGDNEQFF. CDR3 bases: TGCGCCAGCAGCCTAAGCGGGGACAATGAGCAGTTCTTC.